What follows is one T cell receptor beta chain and its context. Its target is unknown. The entry originates in a study of T cell responses to AZD1222 COVID-19 vaccine. Measured with immunoSEQ multiplex PCR; TCRdb has only the in-frame clones, and not every one. The table has some 88,000 clones, roughly 94% seen once. Study findings and constraints: Only after the peak T cell response were repertoires sampled. Per reports, nearly half of all spike-specific TCRs target regions that are unmutated in variants. It was only 6 or 7 AZD1222 recipients who were seropositive at baseline. White British ancestry dominated among donors, who included more females, and clonal diversity was possibly underestimated.

Per the germline V gene, CDR1 is GTSNPN and CDR2 is SVGIG (reference sequence). V gave up 4 bases and J gave up 3 bases, with 8 bases separating them. The CDR3 runs 12 residues. The source of this sequence is an adult in good health. Sequenced material: peripheral blood, taken on day 0 of AZD1222 vaccination. J is TRBJ2-3 and V is TRBV30; D gene uncertain. The CDR3 protein is CAWTYGTDTQYF. DNA of the CDR3: TGTGCCTGGACGTATGGAACAGATACGCAGTATTTT.